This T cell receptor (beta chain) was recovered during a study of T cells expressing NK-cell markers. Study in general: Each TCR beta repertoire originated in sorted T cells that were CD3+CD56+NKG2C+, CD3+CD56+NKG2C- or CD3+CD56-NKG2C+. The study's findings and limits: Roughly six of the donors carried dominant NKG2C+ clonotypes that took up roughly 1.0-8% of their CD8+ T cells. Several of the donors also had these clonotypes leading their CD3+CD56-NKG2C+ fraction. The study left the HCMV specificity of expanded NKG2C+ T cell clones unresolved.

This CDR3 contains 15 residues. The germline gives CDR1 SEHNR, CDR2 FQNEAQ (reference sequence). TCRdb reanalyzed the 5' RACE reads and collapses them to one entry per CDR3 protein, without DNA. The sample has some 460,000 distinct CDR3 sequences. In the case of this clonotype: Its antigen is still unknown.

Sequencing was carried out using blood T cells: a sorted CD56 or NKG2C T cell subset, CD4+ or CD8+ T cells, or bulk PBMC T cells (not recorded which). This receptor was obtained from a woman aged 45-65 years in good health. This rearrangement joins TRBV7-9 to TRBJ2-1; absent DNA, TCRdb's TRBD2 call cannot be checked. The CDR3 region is CASSLEAGGPSEQFF. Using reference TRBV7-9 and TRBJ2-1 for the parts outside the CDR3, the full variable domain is DTGVSQNPRHKITKRGQNVTFRCDPISEHNRLYWYRQTLGQGPEFLTYFQNEAQLEKSRLLSDRFSAERPKGSFSTLEIQRTEQGDSAMYLCASSLEAGGPSEQFFGPGTRLTVL.